These 22 T cell receptor beta chains were all obtained from the same sample, sequenced in a study of type 1 and type 2 diabetes patients. Amplification started from genomic DNA. A primer set of 30 forward and 13 reverse primers amplified the CDR3. TCRdb recomputed calls from the multiplex PCR reads with MiXCR, one row per CDR3 protein. The repertoire holds around 300,000 distinct CDR3 sequences, 47% seen once, with approximately 14% in the top ten. The sample consisted of peripheral blood mononuclear cells (PBMCs). These receptors all come from a man between 18 and 35 years old with type 2 diabetes.

This chain joins TRBV6-1 and TRBJ2-3, with D tentatively TRBD1 (6 bases). Germline lookup yields CDR1 MNHNS and CDR2 SASEGT. CDR3 length equals 15 residues. V dropped 5 bases and J dropped 0 bases, with 12 bases sitting between them. This CDR3 reads CASSLDSRSTDTQYF. CDR3 nucleotide sequence: TGTGCCAGCAGTTTGGACAGCCGTAGCACAGATACGCAGTATTTT.

This clonotype was counted a few times. The gene calls are TRBV29-1 and TRBJ2-7; 7 nucleotides match TRBD1. V lost 0 bases to trimming and J lost 2 bases; unmatched junction nucleotides: 4. This CDR3 has 14 amino acids. Germline V lookup: CDR1 SQVTM, CDR2 ANQGSEA. CDR3 sequence (DNA): TGCAGCGTTGAAGATCCGGGACAGACCTACGAGCAGTACTTC. It encodes CSVEDPGQTYEQYF.

The rearrangement joins TRBV7-2 to TRBJ1-1; no clear D gene. The J call may be incorrect, as the DNA end agrees better with TRBJ2-3. The CDR3 consists of 13 residues. Germline-derived CDR1 and CDR2 are SGHTA and FQGNSA. CDR3 region: CASCPLTIPFQYF. The CDR3 region has the DNA TGTGCCAGCTGCCCCCTCACAATACCGTTTCAGTATTTT.

The CDR3 region is CAWSEGSAFWNEQFF. In nucleotides, the CDR3 is TGTGCCTGGAGTGAGGGTTCCGCGTTTTGGAATGAGCAGTTCTTC. The J gene is TRBJ2-1, the V gene TRBV30; D remains ambiguous. The V and J ends lost 1 base and 7 bases respectively, with 17 bases between them. This CDR3 comprises 15 residues. Germline V gene data show CDR1 as GTSNPN and CDR2 as SVGIG (reference sequence).

This chain links TRBV30 with TRBJ1-6; perhaps TRBD1 as D (5 bases). The V end lost 2 bases, the J end lost 7 bases, and 24 bases lay between the germline ends. CDR3 length: 18 residues. Germline-derived CDR1 and CDR2 are GTSNPN and SVGIG (reference sequence). This CDR3 reads CAWSIRVGTTDNNSPLHF. CDR3 DNA: TGTGCCTGGAGTATTAGAGTGGGGACCACCGATAACAATTCACCCCTCCACTTT.

This clonotype was detected once. The chain combines TRBV7-3 with TRBJ1-2; D gene ambiguous. V was shortened by 5 bases and J by 4 bases, with 17 bases between the two germline ends. CDR1 is SGHTA, CDR2 FQGTGA, per germline. CDR3 length equals 15 residues. CDR3 sequence: CASSLAVSSPYGYTF. CDR3 bases: TGTGCCAGCAGCCTCGCGGTGTCCTCGCCCTATGGCTACACCTTC.

The V and J genes are TRBV2 and TRBJ1-1; D unclear. Trimming pared 5 bases from V and 5 bases from J, leaving 15 bases between. Germline CDR1 and CDR2: SNHLY and FYNNEI. The CDR3 length is 14 residues. In nucleotides, the CDR3 is TGTGCCAGCAGTTTTCGAGGTGCGACTACTGAAGCTTTCTTT. Residues: CASSFRGATTEAFF. Filled out from reference TRBV2 and TRBJ1-1, the complete variable domain reads EPEVTQTPSHQVTQMGQEVILRCVPISNHLYFYWYRQILGQKVEFLVSFYNNEISEKSEIFDDQFSVERPDGSNFTLKIRSTKLEDSAMYFCASSFRGATTEAFFGQGTRLTVV.

This clonotype was counted ten times or more. The chain carries TRBV7-6 and TRBJ2-7, with 8 positions matching TRBD2. Trimming took 2 bases from V and 7 from J; bases not matched to a gene: 13. Germline V CDR1 and CDR2: SGHVS, FNYEAQ. The CDR3 extends over 16 amino acids. DNA for the CDR3: TGTGCCAGCAGCTTATCGGGCGGGAGGTCGGGAGGAGAGCAGTACTTC. It codes for CASSLSGGRSGGEQYF. The whole variable domain, filled in from reference TRBV7-6 and TRBJ2-7, reads GAGVSQSPRYKVTKRGQDVALRCDPISGHVSLYWYRQALGQGPEFLTYFNYEAQQDKSGLPNDRFSAERPEGSISTLTIQRTEQRDSAMYRCASSLSGGRSGGEQYFGPGTRLTVT.

This rearrangement joins TRBV25-1 to TRBJ1-2; 10 nucleotides line up with TRBD1. Germline values: CDR1 MGHDK, CDR2 SYGVNS. Trimming took 8 bases from V and 4 from J; bases not matched to a gene: 1. CDR3 length: 12 amino acids. CDR3: CASRTGGYGYTF. The CDR3 DNA is TGTGCCAGCCGGACAGGGGGCTATGGCTACACCTTC.

The chain employs TRBV30 and TRBJ2-2, with 8 positions matching TRBD2. Unmatched junction bases numbered 6, after V lost 2 bases and J lost 4 bases. CDR3 length: 15 residues. Germline V gene lookup returns CDR1 GTSNPN and CDR2 SVGIG (reference sequence). The CDR3 DNA follows: TGTGCCTGGAGTACCCGTGCGGGGGGCACCGGGGAGCTGTTTTTT. Protein: CAWSTRAGGTGELFF.

The chain links TRBV10-1 to TRBJ2-1, with 9 bases identical to TRBD1. V lost 3 bases and J lost 10; bases outside the gene matches: 7. Germline CDR1 is WNHNN and CDR2 is SYGVQD (reference sequence). This CDR3 region has 14 residues. The CDR3 sequence: CASSEYRGQVEQFF. DNA for the CDR3: TGCGCCAGCAGTGAATACAGGGGGCAGGTCGAGCAGTTCTTC.

This clonotype showed up just a few times. The rearrangement uses TRBV15 and TRBJ2-7; the D is unclear. The V end lost 1 base, the J end lost 5 bases, and 12 bases lay between the germline ends. CDR3 length: 14 residues. CDR1 LNHNV and CDR2 YYDKDF come from the germline V gene (reference sequence). DNA of the CDR3: TGTGCCACCAGCAGAGCCCGGTTTATACACGAGCAGTACTTC. Translated: CATSRARFIHEQYF. The full variable domain, rest sourced from reference TRBV15 and TRBJ2-7, is DAMVIQNPRYQVTQFGKPVTLSCSQTLNHNVMYWYQQKSSQAPKLLFHYYDKDFNNEADTPDNFQSRRPNTSFCFLDIRSPGLGDTAMYLCATSRARFIHEQYFGPGTRLTVT.

V gene TRBV7-9 combines with J gene TRBJ2-3; no firm D call. The CDR3 consists of 15 residues. V shed 5 bases and J shed 8 bases, with 20 bases lying between them. CDR1 is SEHNR, CDR2 FQNEAQ, per germline (reference sequence). The CDR3 bases are TGTGCCAGCAGCCAAGATAACGGAGCGAGCCGTACGCAGTATTTT. It is translated as CASSQDNGASRTQYF.

The V gene is TRBV27, the J gene TRBJ1-1; no clear D. Trimming took 6 bases from V and 4 from J, leaving 12 bases between them. The CDR3 consists of 13 residues. Looked up from germline, CDR1 is MNHEY and CDR2 is SMNVEV (reference sequence). As DNA, the CDR3 is TGTGCCAGCAGGGTTCTGACGAGCACTGAAGCTTTCTTT. Its translation: CASRVLTSTEAFF.

The chain recombines TRBV25-1 with TRBJ1-5; weak D call: TRBD1 (5 bases). The CDR3 length is 14 residues. The V gene lost 6 bases and the J gene lost 1 base, with 10 bases spanning the gap. The germline V gene encodes CDR1 MGHDK and CDR2 SYGVNS. DNA of the CDR3: TGTGCCAGCAGGGGGGTGGGAAGCAATCAGCCCCAGCATTTT. Its protein product is CASRGVGSNQPQHF.

This clonotype was found a few times. The rearrangement links TRBV7-9 to TRBJ2-7, with 10 bases matching TRBD1. The J segment lost 5 bases and the V segment lost 5 bases, leaving 9 bases of the junction unmatched. The CDR3 length is 15 residues. Germline assignment: CDR1 SEHNR and CDR2 FQNEAQ (reference sequence). CDR3 amino acids: CASSRTGTGEDEQYF. The CDR3 DNA reads as TGTGCCAGCAGCCGAACCGGGACAGGGGAGGACGAGCAGTACTTC.

There are a few counts of this clonotype. This chain uses TRBV4-3 with TRBJ1-1; TRBD1 might be the D (5 bases). In germline, CDR1 is LGHNA, CDR2 YSLEER. The CDR3 runs 16 residues. The V end was cut by 0 bases, the J end by 5 bases, with 16 bases between. This CDR3 reads CASSQDPGDRGTEAFF. The CDR3 nucleotides read TGCGCCAGCAGCCAAGATCCCGGGGATAGGGGAACTGAAGCTTTCTTT.

The chain carries TRBV5-1 and TRBJ2-7; tentative D call: TRBD2 (5 bases). V lost 1 base and J lost 1, with 21 bases in between. There are 18 residues in the CDR3. Looked up from germline, CDR1 is SGHRS and CDR2 is YFSETQ. The CDR3 DNA follows: TGCGCCAGCAGCTTGCAGATGCTAGCAAAGGACGGATCCTACGAGCAGTACTTC. It yields the protein CASSLQMLAKDGSYEQYF.

V is TRBV27 and J is TRBJ1-1, with D uncertain. The CDR3 runs to 15 residues. The ends were cut back, 11 bases at V and 0 bases at J, with 19 bases in the middle. Looked up from germline, CDR1 is MNHEY and CDR2 is SMNVEV (reference sequence). CDR3 in amino acids: CASSPPAPMNTEAFF. Here the CDR3 DNA reads TGTGCCTCATCGCCGCCAGCTCCTATGAACACTGAAGCTTTCTTT.

Ten or more counts support this clonotype. The chain couples TRBV15 to TRBJ2-7; unclear D gene. This CDR3 has 17 residues. CDR1 and CDR2 (germline): LNHNV, YYDKDF (reference sequence). The V gene lost 4 bases and the J gene lost 3 bases, with 22 bases spanning the gap. CDR3 sequence reads: CATSTDPLASLFYEQYF. The CDR3 nucleotides read TGTGCCACCAGCACAGATCCCCTGGCTAGTTTGTTCTACGAGCAGTACTTC. Complete variable domain (other parts from reference TRBV15 and TRBJ2-7): DAMVIQNPRYQVTQFGKPVTLSCSQTLNHNVMYWYQQKSSQAPKLLFHYYDKDFNNEADTPDNFQSRRPNTSFCFLDIRSPGLGDTAMYLCATSTDPLASLFYEQYFGPGTRLTVT.

CDR3 bases: TGTGCCAGCAGCTTAAATCTGATGGGGGGAAGCTACAATGAGCAGTTCTTC. Protein sequence: CASSLNLMGGSYNEQFF. This chain links TRBV7-8 with TRBJ2-1, with TRBD2 as a possible D gene (6 bases). This CDR3 has 17 amino acids. Germline V gene data show CDR1 as SGHVS and CDR2 as FQNEAQ. Deletions cut 2 bases from V and 3 bases from J, with 17 bases between. Drawing the rest from reference TRBV7-8 and TRBJ2-1, the complete variable domain is GAGVSQSPRYKVAKRGQDVALRCDPISGHVSLFWYQQALGQGPEFLTYFQNEAQLDKSGLPSDRFFAERPEGSVSTLKIQRTQQEDSAVYLCASSLNLMGGSYNEQFFGPGTRLTVL.

The rearrangement links TRBV7-2 to TRBJ2-1; possibly TRBD1 for D (5 bases). V was clipped by 0 bases and J by 5 bases, with 11 bases between them. Germline V gene data show CDR1 as SGHTA and CDR2 as FQGNSA. This CDR3 region has 15 residues. The CDR3 DNA follows: TGTGCCAGCAGCTTAGCTGCAGGGTCAAACAATGAGCAGTTCTTC. Translated: CASSLAAGSNNEQFF.